The 10 T cell receptor beta chains below come from one sample, sequenced in a study of monozygotic twins with inflammatory bowel disease. TCRdb re-called the 5' RACE reads and catalogs CDR3 proteins one per entry, DNA excluded. This sample's table has about 350,000 distinct CDR3 sequences. The material sequenced was blood. The receptors shown here come from a human donor with ulcerative colitis or Crohn's disease, or a healthy co-twin of an affected twin (not recorded which).

This chain uses TRBV6-6 with TRBJ2-1; without DNA, the TCRdb call of TRBD1 cannot be checked. This CDR3 contains 11 residues. Germline V lookup: CDR1 MNHNY, CDR2 SVGAGI (reference sequence). The CDR3 reads CASSRDAEQFF.

The chain links TRBV7-9 to TRBJ2-7; checking the TCRdb D call of TRBD1 is not possible without DNA. Germline V gene lookup returns CDR1 SEHNR and CDR2 FQNEAQ (reference sequence). The CDR3 covers 17 residues. The CDR3: CASSRVPTGGGTYEQYF.

The chain uses TRBV29-1 and TRBJ1-1. There are 12 residues in the CDR3. From germline, CDR1 is SQVTM and CDR2 ANQGSEA. The CDR3 is CSVVINMAEAFF.

V gene TRBV25-1 combines with J gene TRBJ1-6; TCRdb's D gene call, TRBD1, goes unchecked for lack of DNA. The germline V gene has CDR1 MGHDK and CDR2 SYGVNS. There are 13 residues in the CDR3. CDR3 region: CARGLQENSPLHF.

The CDR3 is CASSLFVGMETQYF. V and J are TRBV5-4 and TRBJ2-5. CDR3 length: 14 residues. CDR1 is SGHNT, CDR2 YYREEE, per germline (reference sequence). The whole variable domain, remainder taken from reference TRBV5-4 and TRBJ2-5, is ETGVTQSPTHLIKTRGQQVTLRCSSQSGHNTVSWYQQALGQGPQFIFQYYREEENGRGNFPPRFSGLQFPNYSSELNVNALELDDSALYLCASSLFVGMETQYFGPGTRLLVL.

This chain uses TRBV20-1 with TRBJ2-5; without DNA, the TCRdb call of TRBD2 cannot be checked. CDR1 is DFQATT, CDR2 SNEGSKA, per germline (reference sequence). The CDR3 covers 19 residues. CDR3 sequence reads: CSARDSRLAEQPYQETQYF.

This chain joins TRBV10-3 and TRBJ2-3; TCRdb returns TRBD1, unconfirmable since there is no DNA. Germline assignment: CDR1 ENHRY and CDR2 SYGVKD. This CDR3 spans 12 amino acids. CDR3 protein: CATQGGPDTQYF.

The chain links TRBV27 to TRBJ2-7; the D call from TCRdb, TRBD1, cannot be confirmed without DNA. Germline CDR1 is MNHEY and CDR2 is SMNVEV (reference sequence). CDR3 length equals 14 residues. The CDR3 sequence: CASSLIWGAYEQYF.

This chain joins TRBV7-2 and TRBJ2-4; there is no DNA to check the TCRdb D call of TRBD2. CDR1 is SGHTA, CDR2 FQGNSA, per germline. The CDR3 sequence is 13 residues long. This chain's CDR3 is CASSLGGGNIQYF.

The rearrangement uses TRBV18 and TRBJ2-1; TCRdb lists TRBD2, though no DNA is available to test this call. CDR1 is KGHSH, CDR2 LQKENI, per germline. This CDR3 has 15 residues. The CDR3 sequence: CASSGVGGPSNEQFF.